This TCR beta chain was retrieved from a study of T-cell memory formation after mild COVID-19. MiXCR was run by TCRdb on the 5' RACE reads, yielding one entry per CDR3 protein. This table has about 320,000 distinct CDR3 sequences, 14% appearing once. Trimming removed 5 bases from V and 8 bases from J; junction bases left unmatched: 8. The CDR3 consists of 15 residues. This clonotype was found a few times. This TCR was sampled from a man younger than 35 who had mild COVID-19 (a few samples of this study predate the infection). Cell type and time point are not known. The material sequenced was PBMCs or a T cell subset sorted from them (not recorded which). This chain links TRBV12-3 or TRBV12-4 with TRBJ1-4; TRBD1 agrees at 10 bases. The CDR3 here is CASSVTGGAGEKLFF. In nucleotides, the CDR3 is TGTGCCAGCAGTGTGACAGGGGGCGCCGGCGAAAAACTGTTTTTT.